The 15 T cell receptor beta chains below come from one sample, sequenced in a study of Graves' ophthalmopathy and Graves' hyperthyroidism. Transcripts of RNA were the source for amplifying TCR beta CDR3 regions. HTBI primers were employed in first-round RT-PCR, then a second-round multiplex PCR followed. TCRdb re-analysed the multiplex PCR reads in MiXCR, keeping a single row per CDR3 protein. This sample carries under 350,000 distinct CDR3 sequences, about a sixth of them seen once, and the ten largest clones take 9% to 15%. Input material: peripheral blood. The receptors originated from an adult man with Graves' ophthalmopathy.

The chain carries TRBV19 and TRBJ1-3; D gene uncertain. The CDR3 is 13 residues long. Trimming removed 9 bases from V and 4 bases from J, with 13 bases in between. CDR1 is LNHDA, CDR2 SQIVND, per germline (reference sequence). Here the CDR3 DNA reads TGTGCCAGCGCTCCTGAAGCCGGAAACACCATATATTTT. It is translated as CASAPEAGNTIYF. Combining the CDR3 with reference TRBV19 and TRBJ1-3 gives the whole variable domain DGGITQSPKYLFRKEGQNVTLSCEQNLNHDAMYWYRQDPGQGLRLIYYSQIVNDFQKGDIAEGYSVSREKKESFPLTVTSAQKNPTAFYLCASAPEAGNTIYFGEGSWLTVV.

This clonotype was seen more than once but under ten times. This sequence joins TRBV6-1 and TRBJ1-5; D is unresolved. Looked up from germline, CDR1 is MNHNS and CDR2 is SASEGT. This CDR3 spans 14 amino acids. V was trimmed by 8 bases and J by 6 bases, leaving 17 bases between them. DNA for the CDR3: TGTGCCAGCCGGTCATCGGCGATCAGTCAGCCCCAGCATTTT. Translating it yields CASRSSAISQPQHF.

This clonotype occurred many times. V is TRBV12-3 or TRBV12-4 and J is TRBJ1-3, with D tentatively TRBD1 (5 bases). The V end was cut by 6 bases, the J end by 0 bases, with 12 bases between. CDR3 size: 15 residues. In DNA form, the CDR3 reads TGTGCCAGCAGCTCCGTCGGGGCCTCTGGAAACACCATATATTTT. Translation: CASSSVGASGNTIYF.

Many counts were recorded for this clonotype. The chain couples TRBV28 to TRBJ2-5; 9 bases are a match to TRBD2. The germline V gene has CDR1 MDHEN and CDR2 SYDVKM. The CDR3 length is 15 residues. V was pared by 1 base and J by 9 bases, with 9 bases of the junction left unmatched. The CDR3 here is CASSLSAGGPLAQYF. CDR3 nucleotide sequence: TGTGCCAGCAGTTTATCTGCGGGGGGGCCACTGGCCCAGTACTTC.

This clonotype came up many times. V usage is TRBV5-1 and J usage is TRBJ1-2; D is perhaps TRBD1 (5 bases). The CDR3 is made up of 14 amino acids. Trimming removed 0 bases from V and 3 bases from J, with 9 bases in between. In germline, CDR1 is SGHRS, CDR2 YFSETQ. The CDR3 sequence is CASSLGPGDYGYTF. The CDR3 coding sequence is TGCGCCAGCAGCTTGGGCCCGGGGGACTATGGCTACACCTTC.

This clonotype was recorded at least ten times. The chain has TRBV30 and TRBJ1-3; D remains unclear. V was shortened by 3 bases and J by 0 bases, with 3 bases between the two germline ends. CDR1 is GTSNPN, CDR2 SVGIG, per germline (reference sequence). This CDR3 has 12 residues. CDR3 coding DNA: TGTGCCTGGAGCCTCTCTGGAAACACCATATATTTT. Its protein product is CAWSLSGNTIYF.

Only a few counts were recorded for this clonotype. This chain joins TRBV4-2 and TRBJ2-2; D gene ambiguous. The ends were cut back, 4 bases at V and 1 base at J, with 7 bases in the middle. The CDR3 runs to 14 residues. Germline CDR1 and CDR2: LGHNA and YNFKEQ. CDR3 residues: CASSLQQNTGELFF. CDR3 DNA: TGTGCCAGCAGCCTACAACAGAACACCGGGGAGCTGTTTTTT.

At least ten counts were recorded for this clonotype. CDR3 in DNA: TGTGCCAGCAGTTACCCCCAGGGCTTGAACACTGAAGCTTTCTTT. Protein sequence: CASSYPQGLNTEAFF. The J gene is TRBJ1-1, the V gene TRBV6-2 or TRBV6-3; tentative D call: TRBD1 (5 bases). V was clipped by 2 bases and J by 0 bases, with 10 bases between them. There are 15 residues in the CDR3. CDR1 is MNHEY, CDR2 SVGEGT, per germline.

This clonotype was recorded at least ten times. V gene TRBV20-1 combines with J gene TRBJ2-3; 9 bases agree with TRBD2. The germline CDR1 and CDR2 sequences are DFQATT and SNEGSKA (reference sequence). The V segment lost 0 bases and the J segment 3 bases; nucleotides outside the gene matches: 4. CDR3 length equals 15 residues. The CDR3 DNA reads TGCAGTGCTAGAGAGGTAGCGGGGGCAACAGATACGCAGTATTTT. Protein: CSAREVAGATDTQYF.

At least ten counts were recorded for this clonotype. The CDR3 region has the DNA TGCAGCGCGTTCGGTTTGGAGACCCAGTACTTC. As protein: CSAFGLETQYF. The chain carries TRBV29-1 and TRBJ2-5; D is ambiguous. V was clipped by 7 bases and J by 5 bases, with 11 bases between them. Per the germline V gene, CDR1 is SQVTM and CDR2 is ANQGSEA. This CDR3 is 11 amino acids long.

This clonotype was detected many times. This chain connects TRBV4-2 to TRBJ1-6; D is unresolved. This CDR3 comprises 21 residues. Trimming left V 0 bases short and J 1 base short, with 22 bases between. CDR1 and CDR2 (germline): LGHNA, YNFKEQ. CDR3 sequence (DNA): TGTGCCAGCAGCCAAGATTGGCAGGCCAAAGGATTGTTGTCCTATAATTCACCCCTCCACTTT. Translation: CASSQDWQAKGLLSYNSPLHF.

Ten or more counts support this clonotype. CDR3 DNA sequence: TGTGCCAGCAGCTCAACAGGTTCCACTGAAGCTTTCTTT. Its translation: CASSSTGSTEAFF. The chain couples TRBV6-5 to TRBJ1-1; D is perhaps TRBD1 (5 bases). This CDR3 has 13 residues. V lost 6 bases to trimming and J lost 4 bases, with 12 bases between them. Germline V gene sequence: CDR1 MNHEY, CDR2 SVGAGI.

This clonotype was found many times. V usage is TRBV12-3 or TRBV12-4 and J usage is TRBJ1-1; 7 bases agree with TRBD1. The CDR3 loop spans 13 amino acids. Trimming at V came to 8 bases and at J to 5 bases, leaving 8 bases not matched to a gene. This CDR3 reads CASGRGGATEAFF. The CDR3 DNA reads as TGTGCCAGCGGAAGAGGGGGCGCGACTGAAGCTTTCTTT.

This clonotype was counted many times. The CDR3 coding sequence is TGTGCCAGCAGCTTGACTATTTTAGGGGACACCTGGGTCGAGCAGTACTTC. Amino acid sequence: CASSLTILGDTWVEQYF. V usage is TRBV11-2 and J usage is TRBJ2-7; tentative D call: TRBD1 (6 bases). V lost 3 bases to trimming and J lost 6 bases, with 24 bases between them. This CDR3 is built from 17 residues. CDR1 is SGHAT and CDR2 is FQNNGV in the germline V gene.

This clonotype was picked up many times. This sequence joins TRBV6-5 and TRBJ2-7, with D tentatively TRBD2 (6 bases). The CDR3 contains 12 residues. V was pared by 4 bases and J by 8 bases, with 12 bases between. In germline, CDR1 is MNHEY, CDR2 SVGAGI. DNA of the CDR3: TGTGCCAGCAGTTCGGGCGGGGAAAAGCAGTACTTC. Protein sequence: CASSSGGEKQYF.